This TCR beta chain was found in a study of CD8 T cells in ankylosing spondylitis. General study findings and limits: For ankylosing spondylitis blood, a TCR beta motif of under ten highly homologous variants appeared characteristic. Matched ankylosing spondylitis synovial fluid reportedly showed significant enrichment of disease-linked clones.

Quantitative 5'-RACE with molecular barcodes was used to make the TCR beta libraries. TCRdb re-called the 5' RACE reads with MiXCR, one entry per CDR3 protein. Among 200,000 to 250,000 distinct CDR3 sequences, 8% to 11% were seen once, and the ten largest hold 21%. This clonotype showed up many times. Its cognate antigen is unknown. The ends were cut back, 6 bases at V and 0 bases at J, with 6 bases in the middle. The germline V gene has CDR1 ENHRY and CDR2 SYGVKD. The CDR3 is made up of 13 amino acids. The V call is TRBV10-3, the J call TRBJ1-5; no clear D. The source material was blood, either unsorted or a sorted T cell fraction (not recorded which). The receptor was derived from a male donor with ankylosing spondylitis or in good health (not recorded which). This CDR3 reads CAIRRDSNQPQHF. The CDR3 DNA is TGTGCCATCAGGAGGGATAGCAATCAGCCCCAGCATTTT.